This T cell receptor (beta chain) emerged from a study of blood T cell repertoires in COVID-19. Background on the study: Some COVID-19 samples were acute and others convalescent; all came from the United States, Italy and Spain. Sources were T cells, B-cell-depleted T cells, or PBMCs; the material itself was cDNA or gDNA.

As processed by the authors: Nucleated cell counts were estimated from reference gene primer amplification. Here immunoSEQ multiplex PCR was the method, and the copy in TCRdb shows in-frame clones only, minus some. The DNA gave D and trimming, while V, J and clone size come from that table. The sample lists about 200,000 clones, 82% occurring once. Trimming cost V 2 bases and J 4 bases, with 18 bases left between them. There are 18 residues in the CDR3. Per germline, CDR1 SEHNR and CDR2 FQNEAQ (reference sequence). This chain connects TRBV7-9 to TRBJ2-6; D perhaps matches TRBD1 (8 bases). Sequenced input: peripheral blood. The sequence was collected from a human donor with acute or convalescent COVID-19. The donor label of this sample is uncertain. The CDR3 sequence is CASSLWTGRGSGANVLTF. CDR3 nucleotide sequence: TGTGCCAGCAGCTTATGGACAGGGAGGGGATCCGGGGCCAACGTCCTGACTTTC.